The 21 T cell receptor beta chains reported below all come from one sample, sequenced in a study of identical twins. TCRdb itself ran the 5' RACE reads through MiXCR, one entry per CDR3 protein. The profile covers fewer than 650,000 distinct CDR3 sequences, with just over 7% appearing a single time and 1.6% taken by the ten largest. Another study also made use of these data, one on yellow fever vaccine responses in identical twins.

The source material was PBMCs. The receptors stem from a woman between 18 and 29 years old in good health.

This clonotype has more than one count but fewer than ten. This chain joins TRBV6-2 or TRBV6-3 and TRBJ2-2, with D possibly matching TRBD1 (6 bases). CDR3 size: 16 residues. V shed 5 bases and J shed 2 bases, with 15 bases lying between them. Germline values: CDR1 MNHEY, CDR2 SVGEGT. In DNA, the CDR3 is TGTGCCAGCAGTCCCCCGGGCAGGGGTAACACCGGGGAGCTGTTTTTT. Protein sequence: CASSPPGRGNTGELFF.

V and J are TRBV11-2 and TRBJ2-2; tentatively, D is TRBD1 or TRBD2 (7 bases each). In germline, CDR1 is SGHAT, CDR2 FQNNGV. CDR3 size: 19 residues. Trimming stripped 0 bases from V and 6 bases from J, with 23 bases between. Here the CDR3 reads CASSLDFTRGTTSAGELFF. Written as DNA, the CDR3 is TGTGCCAGCAGCTTAGATTTTACCAGGGGGACAACTAGCGCCGGGGAGCTGTTTTTT. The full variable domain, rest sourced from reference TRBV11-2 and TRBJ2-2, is EAGVAQSPRYKIIEKRQSVAFWCNPISGHATLYWYQQILGQGPKLLIQFQNNGVVDDSQLPKDRFSAERLKGVDSTLKIQPAKLEDSAVYLCASSLDFTRGTTSAGELFFGEGSRLTVL.

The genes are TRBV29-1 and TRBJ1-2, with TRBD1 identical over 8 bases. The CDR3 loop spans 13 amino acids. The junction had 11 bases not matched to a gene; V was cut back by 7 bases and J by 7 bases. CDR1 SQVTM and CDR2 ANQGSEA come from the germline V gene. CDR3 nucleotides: TGCAGCGCCCTGGACAGGGCCCGTCGTGGCTACACCTTC. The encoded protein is CSALDRARRGYTF.

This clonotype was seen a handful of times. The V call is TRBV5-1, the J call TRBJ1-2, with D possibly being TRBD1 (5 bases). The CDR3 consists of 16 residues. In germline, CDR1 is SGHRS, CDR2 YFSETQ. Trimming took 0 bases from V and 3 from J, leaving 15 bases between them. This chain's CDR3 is CASSLDGGAGDYGYTF. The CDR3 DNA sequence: TGCGCCAGCAGCTTGGATGGAGGGGCCGGGGACTATGGCTACACCTTC.

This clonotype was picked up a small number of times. The CDR3 nucleotides are TGTGCCAGCAGCTTAGCGGAGGGTCCGAATGAGCAGTTCTTC. Residues: CASSLAEGPNEQFF. V gene TRBV7-8 combines with J gene TRBJ2-1, with a tentative D call TRBD2 (6 bases). This CDR3 comprises 14 residues. Per germline, CDR1 SGHVS and CDR2 FQNEAQ. V lost 0 bases and J 7 bases, leaving 10 bases between the germline ends.

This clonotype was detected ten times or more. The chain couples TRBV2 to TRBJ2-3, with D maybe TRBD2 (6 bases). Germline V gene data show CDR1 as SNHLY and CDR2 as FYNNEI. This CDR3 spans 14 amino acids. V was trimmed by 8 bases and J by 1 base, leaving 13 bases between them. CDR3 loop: CASGWAGRTDTQYF. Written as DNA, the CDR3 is TGTGCCAGCGGTTGGGCGGGGCGCACAGATACGCAGTATTTT.

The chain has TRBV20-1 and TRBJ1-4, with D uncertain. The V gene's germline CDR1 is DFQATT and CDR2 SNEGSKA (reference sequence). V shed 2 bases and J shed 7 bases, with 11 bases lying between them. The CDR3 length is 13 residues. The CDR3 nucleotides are TGCAGTGCTAGATATGGGTCCGGTGAAAAACTGTTTTTT. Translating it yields CSARYGSGEKLFF.

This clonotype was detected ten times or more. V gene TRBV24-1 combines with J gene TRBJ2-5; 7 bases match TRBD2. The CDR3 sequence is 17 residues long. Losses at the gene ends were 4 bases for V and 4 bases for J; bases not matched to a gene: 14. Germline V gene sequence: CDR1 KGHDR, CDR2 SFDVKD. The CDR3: CATSDRQPRRESETQYF. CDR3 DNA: TGTGCCACCAGTGACCGCCAACCTAGGCGGGAGTCAGAGACCCAGTACTTC.

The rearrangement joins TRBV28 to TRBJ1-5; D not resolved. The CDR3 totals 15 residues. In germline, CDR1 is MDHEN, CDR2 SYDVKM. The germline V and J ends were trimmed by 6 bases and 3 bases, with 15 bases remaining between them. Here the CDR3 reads CASRTGAGFNQPQHF. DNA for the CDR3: TGTGCCAGCAGAACCGGAGCGGGATTCAATCAGCCCCAGCATTTT.

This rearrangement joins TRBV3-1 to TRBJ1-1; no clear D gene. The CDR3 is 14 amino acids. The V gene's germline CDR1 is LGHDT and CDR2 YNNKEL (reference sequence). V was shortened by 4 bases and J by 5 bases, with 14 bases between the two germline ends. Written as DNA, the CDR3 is TGTGCCAGCAGCCCACTCGAGGGCGGAACTGAAGCTTTCTTT. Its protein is CASSPLEGGTEAFF. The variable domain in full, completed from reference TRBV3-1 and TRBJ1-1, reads DTAVSQTPKYLVTQMGNDKSIKCEQNLGHDTMYWYKQDSKKFLKIMFSYNNKELIINETVPNRFSPKSPDKAHLNLHINSLELGDSAVYFCASSPLEGGTEAFFGQGTRLTVV.

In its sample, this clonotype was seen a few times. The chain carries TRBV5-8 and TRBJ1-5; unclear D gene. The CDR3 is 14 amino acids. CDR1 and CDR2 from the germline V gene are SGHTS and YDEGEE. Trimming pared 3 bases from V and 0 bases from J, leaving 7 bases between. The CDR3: CASSSKYSNQPQHF. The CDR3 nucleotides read TGTGCCAGCAGCTCAAAATATAGCAATCAGCCCCAGCATTTT.

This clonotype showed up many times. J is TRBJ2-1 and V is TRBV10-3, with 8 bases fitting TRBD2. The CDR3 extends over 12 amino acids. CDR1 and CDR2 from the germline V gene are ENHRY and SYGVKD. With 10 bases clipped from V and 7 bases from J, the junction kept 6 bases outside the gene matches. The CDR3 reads CATGGGLNEQFF. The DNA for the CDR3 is TGTGCCACCGGGGGGGGGCTTAATGAGCAGTTCTTC.

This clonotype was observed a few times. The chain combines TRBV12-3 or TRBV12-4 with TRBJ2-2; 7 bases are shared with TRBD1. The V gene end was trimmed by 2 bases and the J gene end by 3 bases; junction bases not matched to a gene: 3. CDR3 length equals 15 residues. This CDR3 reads CASSLLQGHTGELFF. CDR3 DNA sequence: TGTGCCAGCAGTTTACTACAGGGGCACACCGGGGAGCTGTTTTTT.

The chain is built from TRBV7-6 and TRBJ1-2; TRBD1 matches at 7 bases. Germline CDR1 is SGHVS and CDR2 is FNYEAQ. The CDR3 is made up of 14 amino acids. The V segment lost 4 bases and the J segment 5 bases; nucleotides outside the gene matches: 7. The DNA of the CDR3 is TGTGCCAGCAGCTCCTTGACAGGGATGTATGGCTACACCTTC. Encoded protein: CASSSLTGMYGYTF. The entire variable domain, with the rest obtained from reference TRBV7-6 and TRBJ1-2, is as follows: GAGVSQSPRYKVTKRGQDVALRCDPISGHVSLYWYRQALGQGPEFLTYFNYEAQQDKSGLPNDRFSAERPEGSISTLTIQRTEQRDSAMYRCASSSLTGMYGYTFGSGTRLTVV.

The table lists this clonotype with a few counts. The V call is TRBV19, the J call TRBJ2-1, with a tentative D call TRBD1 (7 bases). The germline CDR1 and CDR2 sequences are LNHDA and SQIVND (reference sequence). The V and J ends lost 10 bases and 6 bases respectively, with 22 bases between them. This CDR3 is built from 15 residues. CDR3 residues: CATRGARGAFNEQFF. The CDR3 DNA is TGTGCCACCAGGGGGGCCCGCGGAGCATTCAATGAGCAGTTCTTC.

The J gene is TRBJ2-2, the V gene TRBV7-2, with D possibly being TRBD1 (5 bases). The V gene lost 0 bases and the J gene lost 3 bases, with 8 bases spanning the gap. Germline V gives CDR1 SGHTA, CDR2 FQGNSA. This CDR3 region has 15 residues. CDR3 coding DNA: TGTGCCAGCAGCTTAGCGTTGACAGACACCGGGGAGCTGTTTTTT. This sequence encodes CASSLALTDTGELFF. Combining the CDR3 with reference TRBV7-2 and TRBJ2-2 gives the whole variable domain GAGVSQSPSNKVTEKGKDVELRCDPISGHTALYWYRQSLGQGLEFLIYFQGNSAPDKSGLPSDRFSAERTGGSVSTLTIQRTQQEDSAVYLCASSLALTDTGELFFGEGSRLTVL.

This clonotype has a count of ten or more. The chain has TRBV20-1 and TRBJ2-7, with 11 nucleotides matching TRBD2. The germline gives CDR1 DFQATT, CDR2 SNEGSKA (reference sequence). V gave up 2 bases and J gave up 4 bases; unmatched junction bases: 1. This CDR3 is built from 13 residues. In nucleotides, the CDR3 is TGCAGTGCTAGAACTAGCGGGAGTTACGAGCAGTACTTC. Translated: CSARTSGSYEQYF.

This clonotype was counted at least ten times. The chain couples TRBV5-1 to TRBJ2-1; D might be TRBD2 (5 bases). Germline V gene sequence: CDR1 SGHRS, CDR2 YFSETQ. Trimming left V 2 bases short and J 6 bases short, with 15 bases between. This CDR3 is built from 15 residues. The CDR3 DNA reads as TGCGCCAGCAGCTTAGGACTCGCCCCACTCAATGAGCAGTTCTTC. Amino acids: CASSLGLAPLNEQFF.

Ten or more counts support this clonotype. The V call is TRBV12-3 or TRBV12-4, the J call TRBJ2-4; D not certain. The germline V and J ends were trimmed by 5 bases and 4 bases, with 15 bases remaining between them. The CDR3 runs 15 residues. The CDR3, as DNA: TGTGCCAGCAGTCACCCTCAGAAAGAGAAAAACATTCAGTACTTC. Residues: CASSHPQKEKNIQYF.

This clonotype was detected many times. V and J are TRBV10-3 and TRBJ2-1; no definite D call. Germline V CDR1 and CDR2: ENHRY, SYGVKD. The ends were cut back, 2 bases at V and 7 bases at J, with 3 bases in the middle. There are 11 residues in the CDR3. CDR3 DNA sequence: TGTGCCATCAGTGAGCTTAATGAGCAGTTCTTC. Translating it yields CAISELNEQFF.

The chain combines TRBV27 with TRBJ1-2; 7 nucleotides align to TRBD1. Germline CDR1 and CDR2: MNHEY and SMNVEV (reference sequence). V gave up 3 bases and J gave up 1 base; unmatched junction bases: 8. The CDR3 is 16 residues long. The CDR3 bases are TGTGCCAGCAGTTTCCGGGACAGCAAGGTTAACTATGGCTACACCTTC. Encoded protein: CASSFRDSKVNYGYTF.